This T cell receptor (beta chain) was retrieved from a study of vaccination effects on CD4 cells after COVID-19. Background on the study: Either the mRNA-1273 or the BNT162b2 vaccine was given to participants as two doses.

Antigen-specific CD4+ T cells were expanded with viral peptide pools in the ViraFEST assay before sequencing. Culture lasted roughly eleven days before CD4+ T cell isolation. Prior SARS-CoV-2 infection was absent in the vaccine recipients, as shown by negative nucleocapsid antibodies. Cultures had half their medium replaced with IL-2 medium on days 3 and 7. Remarks on this clone: The antigen remains unidentified. The sample has other DNA sequences that encode this CDR3 too.

Using immunoSEQ multiplex PCR, the repertoire was profiled, and TCRdb retains in-frame clones only, with some absent. The table records tens of thousands of clones, over 70% of them present only once. The length of the CDR3 is 12 residues. Trimming removed 5 bases from V and 2 bases from J, with 3 bases in between. CDR1 is WNHNN, CDR2 SYGVQD, per germline (reference sequence). The chain uses TRBV10-1 and TRBJ2-2, with D unclear. Sequences were derived from CD4+ T cells from PBMCs cultured with HCoV-OC43 spike peptides, sampled before COVID-19 vaccination. Subset: HCoV-OC43 spike overlapping peptide pool stimulation. The clonotype was recovered from a human donor who received a COVID-19 vaccine. CDR3 nucleotides: TGCGCCAGCAGTCTTAACACCGGGGAGCTGTTTTTT. Translation: CASSLNTGELFF.